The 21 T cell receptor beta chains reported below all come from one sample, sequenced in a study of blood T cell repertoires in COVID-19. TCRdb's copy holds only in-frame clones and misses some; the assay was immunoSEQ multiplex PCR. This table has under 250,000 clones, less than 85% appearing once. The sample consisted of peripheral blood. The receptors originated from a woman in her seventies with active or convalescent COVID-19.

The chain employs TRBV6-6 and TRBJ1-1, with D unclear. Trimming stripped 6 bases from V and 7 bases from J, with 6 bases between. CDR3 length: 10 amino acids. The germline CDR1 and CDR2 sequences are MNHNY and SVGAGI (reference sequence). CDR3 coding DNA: TGTGCCAGCAGCGGTAGTGAAGCTTTCTTT. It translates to CASSGSEAFF.

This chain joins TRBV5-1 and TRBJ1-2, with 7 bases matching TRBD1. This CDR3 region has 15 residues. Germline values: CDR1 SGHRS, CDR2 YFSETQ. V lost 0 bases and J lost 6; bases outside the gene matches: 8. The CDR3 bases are TGCGCCAGCAGCTTGGGGCAGGGGGAGAATGATGGCTACACCTTC. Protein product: CASSLGQGENDGYTF.

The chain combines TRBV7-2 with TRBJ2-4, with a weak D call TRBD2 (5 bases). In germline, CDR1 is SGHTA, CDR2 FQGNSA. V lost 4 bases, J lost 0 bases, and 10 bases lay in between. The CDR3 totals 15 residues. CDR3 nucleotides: TGTGCCAGCAGCTCGAGGGCGGTAGCCAAAAACATTCAGTACTTC. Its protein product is CASSSRAVAKNIQYF.

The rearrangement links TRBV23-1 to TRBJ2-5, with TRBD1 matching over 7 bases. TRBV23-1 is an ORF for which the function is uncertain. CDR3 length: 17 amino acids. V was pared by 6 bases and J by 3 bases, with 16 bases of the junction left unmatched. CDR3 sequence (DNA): TGCGCCAGCAGCCATACGGATGTAAGGGACAGTAAAGAGACCCAGTACTTC. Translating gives CASSHTDVRDSKETQYF.

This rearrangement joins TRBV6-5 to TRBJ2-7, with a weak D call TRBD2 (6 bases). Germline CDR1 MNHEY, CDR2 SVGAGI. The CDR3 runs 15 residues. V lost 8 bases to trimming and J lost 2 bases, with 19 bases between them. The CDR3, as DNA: TGTGCCAGCGTACGAATGGATACGGGAGCCTACGAGCAGTACTTC. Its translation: CASVRMDTGAYEQYF.

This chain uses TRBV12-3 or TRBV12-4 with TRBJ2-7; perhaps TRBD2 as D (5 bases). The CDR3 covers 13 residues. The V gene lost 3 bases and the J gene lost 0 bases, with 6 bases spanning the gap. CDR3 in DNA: TGTGCCAGCAGTTTGAGGGACTCCTACGAGCAGTACTTC. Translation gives CASSLRDSYEQYF.

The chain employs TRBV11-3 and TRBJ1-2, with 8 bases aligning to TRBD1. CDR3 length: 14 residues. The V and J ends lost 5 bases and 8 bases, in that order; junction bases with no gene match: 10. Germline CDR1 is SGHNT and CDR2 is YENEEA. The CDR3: CASSLTSGGAGYTF. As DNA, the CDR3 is TGTGCCAGCAGCCTAACTTCAGGGGGCGCAGGCTACACCTTC.

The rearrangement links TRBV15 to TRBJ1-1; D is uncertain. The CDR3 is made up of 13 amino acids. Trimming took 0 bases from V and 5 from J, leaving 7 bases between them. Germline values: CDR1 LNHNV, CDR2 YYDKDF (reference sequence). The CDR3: CATSRDLLTEAFF. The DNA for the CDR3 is TGTGCCACCAGCAGAGATCTCTTAACTGAAGCTTTCTTT.

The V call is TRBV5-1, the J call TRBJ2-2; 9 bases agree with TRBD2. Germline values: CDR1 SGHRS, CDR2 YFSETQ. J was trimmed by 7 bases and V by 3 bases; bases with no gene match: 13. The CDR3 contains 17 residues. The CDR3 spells CASSSQLAGVVIGELFF. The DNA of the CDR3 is TGCGCCAGCAGCTCCCAATTAGCGGGAGTTGTAATCGGGGAGCTGTTTTTT.

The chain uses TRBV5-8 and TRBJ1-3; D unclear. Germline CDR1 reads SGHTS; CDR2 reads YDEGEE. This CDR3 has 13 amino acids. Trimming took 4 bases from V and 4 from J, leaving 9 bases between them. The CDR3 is CASSPRVGNTIYF. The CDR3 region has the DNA TGTGCCAGCAGCCCACGAGTCGGAAACACCATATATTTT.

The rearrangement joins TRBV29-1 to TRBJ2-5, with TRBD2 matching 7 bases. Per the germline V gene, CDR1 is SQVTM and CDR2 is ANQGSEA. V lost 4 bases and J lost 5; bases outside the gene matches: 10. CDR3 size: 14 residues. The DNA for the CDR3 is TGCAGCGTTGCTCGAGGGTCCGGGAGGGAGACCCAGTACTTC. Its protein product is CSVARGSGRETQYF.

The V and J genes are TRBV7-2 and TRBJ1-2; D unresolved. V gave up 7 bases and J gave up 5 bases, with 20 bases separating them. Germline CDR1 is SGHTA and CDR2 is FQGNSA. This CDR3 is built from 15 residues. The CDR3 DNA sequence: TGTGCCAGCACCGTCGAAACCCTCCCGGGGTATGGCTACACCTTC. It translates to CASTVETLPGYGYTF.

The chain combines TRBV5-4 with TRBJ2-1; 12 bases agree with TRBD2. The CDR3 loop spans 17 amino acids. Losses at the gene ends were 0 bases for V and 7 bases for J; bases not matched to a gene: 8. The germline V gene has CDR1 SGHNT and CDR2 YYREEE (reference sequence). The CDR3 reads CASSLGPSGGAVNEQFF. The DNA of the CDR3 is TGTGCCAGCAGCTTGGGTCCTAGCGGGGGGGCCGTGAATGAGCAGTTCTTC.

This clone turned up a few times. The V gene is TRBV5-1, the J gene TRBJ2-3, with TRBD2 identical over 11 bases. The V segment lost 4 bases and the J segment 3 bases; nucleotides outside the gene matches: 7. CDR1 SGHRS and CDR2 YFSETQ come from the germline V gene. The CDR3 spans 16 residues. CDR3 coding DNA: TGCGCCAGCAGCGTTGCGACTAGCGGGGTAACAGATACGCAGTATTTT. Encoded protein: CASSVATSGVTDTQYF.

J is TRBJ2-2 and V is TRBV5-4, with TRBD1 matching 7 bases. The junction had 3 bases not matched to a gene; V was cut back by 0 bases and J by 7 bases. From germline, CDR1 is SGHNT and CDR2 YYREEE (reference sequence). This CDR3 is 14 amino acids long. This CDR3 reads CASSLDRGNGELFF. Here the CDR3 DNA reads TGTGCCAGCAGCTTGGACAGGGGAAACGGGGAGCTGTTTTTT.

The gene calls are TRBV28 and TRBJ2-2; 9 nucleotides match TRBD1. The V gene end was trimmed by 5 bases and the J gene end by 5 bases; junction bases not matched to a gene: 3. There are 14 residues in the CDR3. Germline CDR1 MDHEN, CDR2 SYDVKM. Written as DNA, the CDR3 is TGTGCCAGCAGTACAGGACAGGGGACCGGGGAGCTGTTTTTT. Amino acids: CASSTGQGTGELFF.

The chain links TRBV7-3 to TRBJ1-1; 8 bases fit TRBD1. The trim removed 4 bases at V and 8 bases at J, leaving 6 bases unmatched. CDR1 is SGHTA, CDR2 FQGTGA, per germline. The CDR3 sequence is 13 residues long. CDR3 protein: CASSSPGQGEAFF. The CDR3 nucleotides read TGTGCCAGCAGCTCTCCCGGACAGGGCGAAGCTTTCTTT.

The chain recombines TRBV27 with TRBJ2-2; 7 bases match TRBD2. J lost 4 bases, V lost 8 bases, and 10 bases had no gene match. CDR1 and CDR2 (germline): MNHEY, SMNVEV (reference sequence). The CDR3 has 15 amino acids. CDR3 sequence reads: CASGGGEYSTGELFF. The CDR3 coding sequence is TGTGCCAGCGGGGGAGGGGAGTACAGCACCGGGGAGCTGTTTTTT.

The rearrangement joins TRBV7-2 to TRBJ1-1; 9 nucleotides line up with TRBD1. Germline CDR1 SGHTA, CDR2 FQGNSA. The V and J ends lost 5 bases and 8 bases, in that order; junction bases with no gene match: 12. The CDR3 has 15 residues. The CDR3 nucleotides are TGTGCCAGCAGCCCTTACCCGGGACAGGGCACAGAAGCTTTCTTT. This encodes CASSPYPGQGTEAFF.

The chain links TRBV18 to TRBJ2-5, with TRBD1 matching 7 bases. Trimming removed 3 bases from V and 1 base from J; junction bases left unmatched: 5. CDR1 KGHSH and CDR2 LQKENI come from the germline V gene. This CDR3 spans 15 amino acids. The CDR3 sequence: CASSPWDSFQETQYF. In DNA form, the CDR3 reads TGTGCCAGCTCACCCTGGGACAGCTTCCAAGAGACCCAGTACTTC.

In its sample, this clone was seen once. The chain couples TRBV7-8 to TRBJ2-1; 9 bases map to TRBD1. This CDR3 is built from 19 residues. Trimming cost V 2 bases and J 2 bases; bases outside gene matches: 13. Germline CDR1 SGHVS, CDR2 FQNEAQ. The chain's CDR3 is CASSLRGRGTGSTYNEQFF. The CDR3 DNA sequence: TGTGCCAGCAGCTTAAGAGGGCGAGGGACAGGGAGCACCTACAATGAGCAGTTCTTC.